The T cell receptor beta chain under discussion was sequenced for a study of PD-L1 blockade in urothelial cancer. This clone has just one count. The protocol was immunoSEQ multiplex PCR, while the TCRdb copy is restricted to in-frame clones and leaves out a portion. The repertoire consists of under 40,000 clones, with about nine tenths occurring once and the leading ten covering around 3.6%. The sequence was obtained from a man aged 50 or older with urothelial cancer. Sequences were derived from PBMCs, sampled around atezolizumab (anti-PD-L1) treatment.

The CDR3, as DNA: TGCGCCAGCAGCTTGCGGACAGGGGGCTCTCCTATCTATGGCTACACCTTC. Encoded protein: CASSLRTGGSPIYGYTF. This chain uses TRBV5-1 with TRBJ1-2, with TRBD1 matching over 11 bases. CDR3 length equals 17 residues. Trimming removed 1 base from V and 4 bases from J; junction bases left unmatched: 9. Germline assignment: CDR1 SGHRS and CDR2 YFSETQ.